This TCR beta chain originates from a study of cytomegalovirus exposure and HLA in healthy donors. Study results and caveats: In a later analysis, an Asian-associated ancestry cluster reportedly showed fewer N-insertions than the approximately 660-donor mean. After further analysis at a later stage, 16,951 TCR beta sequences were associated with HLA alleles at 0.05 false discovery rate. Data from an earlier analysis indicated that most TCR beta V segments were productive either about 90% or about 30% of the time.

Both 60 Vbeta primers and 13 Jbeta primers went into the PCR. Generated by immunoSEQ multiplex PCR, the TCRdb table keeps only in-frame clones and is missing some. The repertoire holds around 130,000 clones, roughly four fifths seen once, with roughly 1.5% in the top ten. Donors showed nominal health when sampled, although they likely had unrecorded immune exposures. Notes on this clone: Its antigen remains unknown.

From germline, CDR1 is SEHNR and CDR2 FQNEAQ (reference sequence). This CDR3 contains 13 residues. The chain combines TRBV7-9 with TRBJ2-1; 7 bases line up with TRBD2. The sample was PBMCs. The sequence was obtained from a woman aged 18 to 35 in good health and CMV-seronegative. The CDR3 coding sequence is TGTGCGGGGGGGTCGAGCTCCTACAATGAGCAGTTCTTC. It encodes CAGGSSSYNEQFF.